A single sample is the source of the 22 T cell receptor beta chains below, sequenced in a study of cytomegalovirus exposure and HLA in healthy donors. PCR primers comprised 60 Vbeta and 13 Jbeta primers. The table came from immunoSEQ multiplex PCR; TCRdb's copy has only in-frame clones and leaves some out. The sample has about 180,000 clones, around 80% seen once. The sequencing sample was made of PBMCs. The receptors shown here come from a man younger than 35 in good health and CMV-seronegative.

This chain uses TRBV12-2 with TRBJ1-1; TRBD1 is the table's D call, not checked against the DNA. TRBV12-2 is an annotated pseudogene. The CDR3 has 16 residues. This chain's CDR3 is CASRQGQSNYDTEAFF. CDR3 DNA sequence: TGTGCAAGTCGTCAGGGACAGTCCAATTACGACACTGAAGCTTTCTTT.

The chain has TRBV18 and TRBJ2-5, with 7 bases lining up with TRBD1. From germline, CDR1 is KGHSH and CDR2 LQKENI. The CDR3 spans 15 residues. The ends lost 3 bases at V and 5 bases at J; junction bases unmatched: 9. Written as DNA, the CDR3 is TGTGCCAGCTCACCCGCCGGGACAGCAGCGGAGACCCAGTACTTC. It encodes CASSPAGTAAETQYF. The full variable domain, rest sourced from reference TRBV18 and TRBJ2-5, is NAGVMQNPRHLVRRRGQEARLRCSPMKGHSHVYWYRQLPEEGLKFMVYLQKENIIDESGMPKERFSAEFPKEGPSILRIQQVVRGDSAAYFCASSPAGTAAETQYFGPGTRLLVL.

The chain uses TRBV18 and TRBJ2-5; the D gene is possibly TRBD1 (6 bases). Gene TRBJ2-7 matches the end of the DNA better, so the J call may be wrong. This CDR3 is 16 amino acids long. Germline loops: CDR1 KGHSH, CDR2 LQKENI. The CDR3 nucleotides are TGTGCCAGCTCACCACTATGGGGGCCTAGCTCCTACGAGCAGTACTTC. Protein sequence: CASSPLWGPSSYEQYF.

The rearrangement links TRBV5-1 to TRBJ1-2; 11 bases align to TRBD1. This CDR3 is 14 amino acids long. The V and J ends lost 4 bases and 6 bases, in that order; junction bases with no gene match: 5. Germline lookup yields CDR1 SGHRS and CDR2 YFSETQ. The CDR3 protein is CASSPGQGADGYTF. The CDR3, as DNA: TGCGCCAGCAGCCCAGGACAGGGGGCGGATGGCTACACCTTC.

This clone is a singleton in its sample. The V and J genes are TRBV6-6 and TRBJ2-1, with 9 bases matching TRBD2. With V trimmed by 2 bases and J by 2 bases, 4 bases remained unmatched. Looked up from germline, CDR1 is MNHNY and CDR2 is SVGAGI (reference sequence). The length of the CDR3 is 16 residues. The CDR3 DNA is TGTGCCAGCAGTTACGGTGGCGGGGGGGCCTACAATGAGCAGTTCTTC. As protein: CASSYGGGGAYNEQFF.

The chain's CDR3 is CASINRERTYEQYF. The CDR3 DNA follows: TGTGCCAGCATCAACAGGGAGCGAACGTACGAGCAGTACTTC. The rearrangement links TRBV2 to TRBJ2-7, with D tentatively TRBD1 (6 bases). Germline-derived CDR1 and CDR2 are SNHLY and FYNNEI. The CDR3 runs to 14 residues. V gave up 7 bases and J gave up 4 bases, with 17 bases separating them.

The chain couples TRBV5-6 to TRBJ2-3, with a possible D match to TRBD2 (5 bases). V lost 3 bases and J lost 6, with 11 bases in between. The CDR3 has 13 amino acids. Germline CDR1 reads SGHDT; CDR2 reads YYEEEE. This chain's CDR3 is CASSWGAGDTQYF. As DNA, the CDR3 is TGTGCCAGCAGCTGGGGAGCTGGGGATACGCAGTATTTT.

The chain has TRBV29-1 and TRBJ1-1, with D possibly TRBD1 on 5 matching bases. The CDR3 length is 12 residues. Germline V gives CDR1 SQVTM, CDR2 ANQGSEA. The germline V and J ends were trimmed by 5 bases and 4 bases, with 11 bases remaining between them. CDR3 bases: TGCAGCGTTCTGGAGGGGCCCACTGAAGCTTTCTTT. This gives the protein CSVLEGPTEAFF.

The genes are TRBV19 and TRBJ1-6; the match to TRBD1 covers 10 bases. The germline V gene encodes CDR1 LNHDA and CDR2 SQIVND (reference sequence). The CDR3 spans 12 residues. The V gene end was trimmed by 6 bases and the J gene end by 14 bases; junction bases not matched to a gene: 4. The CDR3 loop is CASSWDRGSLHF. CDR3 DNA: TGTGCCAGTAGCTGGGACAGGGGATCCCTCCACTTT.

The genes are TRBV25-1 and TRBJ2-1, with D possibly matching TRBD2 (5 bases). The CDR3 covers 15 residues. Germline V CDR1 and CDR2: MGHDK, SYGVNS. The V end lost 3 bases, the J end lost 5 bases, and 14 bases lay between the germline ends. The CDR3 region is CASSEGQLGHNEQFF. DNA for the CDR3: TGTGCCAGCAGTGAGGGTCAACTAGGTCACAATGAGCAGTTCTTC.

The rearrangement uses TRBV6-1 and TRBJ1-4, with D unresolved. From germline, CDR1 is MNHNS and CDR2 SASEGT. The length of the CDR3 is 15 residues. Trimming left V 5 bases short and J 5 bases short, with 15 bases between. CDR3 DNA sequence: TGTGCCAGCAGTCCCTCGGACGAGCGGAATGAAAAACTGTTTTTT. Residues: CASSPSDERNEKLFF.

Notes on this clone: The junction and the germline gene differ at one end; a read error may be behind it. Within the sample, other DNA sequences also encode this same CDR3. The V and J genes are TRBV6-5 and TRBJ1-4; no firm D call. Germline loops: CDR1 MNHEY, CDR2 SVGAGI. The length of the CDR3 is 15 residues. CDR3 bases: TGTGCCAGCAGTTCCAACAGAGCAACCAATGAAAAACTGTTTTTT. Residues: CASSSNRATNEKLFF.

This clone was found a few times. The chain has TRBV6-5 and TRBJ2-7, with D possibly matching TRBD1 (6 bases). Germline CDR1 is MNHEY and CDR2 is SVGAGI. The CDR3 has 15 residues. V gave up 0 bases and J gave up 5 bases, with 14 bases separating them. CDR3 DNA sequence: TGTGCCAGCAGTTACTCGTTCGGACAGATCCACGAGCAGTACTTC. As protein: CASSYSFGQIHEQYF.

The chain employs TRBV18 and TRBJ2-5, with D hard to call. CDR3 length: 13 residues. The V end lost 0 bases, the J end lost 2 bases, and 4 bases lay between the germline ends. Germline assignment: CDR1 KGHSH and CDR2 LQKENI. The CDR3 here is CASSPPAQETQYF. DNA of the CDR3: TGTGCCAGCTCACCACCGGCTCAAGAGACCCAGTACTTC.

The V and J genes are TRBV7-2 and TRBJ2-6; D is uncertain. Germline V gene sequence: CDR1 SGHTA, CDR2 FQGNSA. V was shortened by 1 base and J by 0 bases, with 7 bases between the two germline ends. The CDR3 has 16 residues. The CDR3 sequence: CASSLVRSSGANVLTF. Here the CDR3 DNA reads TGTGCCAGCAGCTTAGTACGGAGCTCTGGGGCCAACGTCCTGACTTTC.

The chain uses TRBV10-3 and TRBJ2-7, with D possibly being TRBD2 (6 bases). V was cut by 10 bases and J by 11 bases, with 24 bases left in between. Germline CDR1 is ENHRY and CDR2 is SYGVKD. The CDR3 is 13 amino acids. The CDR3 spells CATANRDSSGKYF. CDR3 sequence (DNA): TGTGCCACCGCGAACCGGGACTCCTCAGGCAAGTACTTC.

The CDR3 here is CAWSVPGGVRETQYF. CDR3 nucleotide sequence: TGTGCCTGGAGTGTACCTGGCGGAGTAAGAGAGACCCAGTACTTC. This rearrangement joins TRBV30 to TRBJ2-5; D unresolved. V lost 0 bases and J 4 bases, leaving 15 bases between the germline ends. The CDR3 contains 15 residues. Per germline, CDR1 GTSNPN and CDR2 SVGIG (reference sequence).

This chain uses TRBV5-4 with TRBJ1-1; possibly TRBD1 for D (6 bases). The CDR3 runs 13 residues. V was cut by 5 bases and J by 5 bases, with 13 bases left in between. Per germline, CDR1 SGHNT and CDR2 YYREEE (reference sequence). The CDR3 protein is CASRTRGGTEAFF. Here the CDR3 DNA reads TGTGCCAGCAGGACGAGGGGGGGGACTGAAGCTTTCTTT. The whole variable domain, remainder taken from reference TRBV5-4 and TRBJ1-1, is ETGVTQSPTHLIKTRGQQVTLRCSSQSGHNTVSWYQQALGQGPQFIFQYYREEENGRGNFPPRFSGLQFPNYSSELNVNALELDDSALYLCASRTRGGTEAFFGQGTRLTVV.

The CDR3 spells CATSGTGRTEAFF. The DNA for the CDR3 is TGTGCCACCTCCGGGACAGGGCGTACTGAAGCTTTCTTT. V and J are TRBV6-5 and TRBJ1-1, with TRBD1 matching 9 bases. Germline values: CDR1 MNHEY, CDR2 SVGAGI. CDR3 length: 13 amino acids. The J segment lost 5 bases and the V segment lost 10 bases, leaving 8 bases of the junction unmatched.

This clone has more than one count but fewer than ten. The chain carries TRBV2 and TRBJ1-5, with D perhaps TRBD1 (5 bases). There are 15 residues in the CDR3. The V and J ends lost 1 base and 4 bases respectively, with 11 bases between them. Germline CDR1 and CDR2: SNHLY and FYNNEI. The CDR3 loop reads CASSEVPQGNQPQHF. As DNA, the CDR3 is TGTGCCAGCAGTGAAGTTCCGCAGGGAAATCAGCCCCAGCATTTT.

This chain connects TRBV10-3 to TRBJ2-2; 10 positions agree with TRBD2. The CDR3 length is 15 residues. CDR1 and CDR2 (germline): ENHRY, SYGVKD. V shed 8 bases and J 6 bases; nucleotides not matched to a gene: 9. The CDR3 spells CAIPSPSGSSGELFF. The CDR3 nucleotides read TGTGCCATCCCTTCGCCTAGCGGGAGCTCCGGGGAGCTGTTTTTT.

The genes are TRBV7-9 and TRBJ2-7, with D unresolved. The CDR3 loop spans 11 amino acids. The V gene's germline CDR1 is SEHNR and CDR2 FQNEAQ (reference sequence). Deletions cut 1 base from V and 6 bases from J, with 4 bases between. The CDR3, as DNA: TGTGCCAGCAGCTTAGATCGCGAGCAGTACTTC. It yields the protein CASSLDREQYF.